This T cell receptor (beta chain) was documented in a study of OX40 agonist ivuxolimab in advanced cancers. TCRdb keeps only in-frame clones here, not all; method: immunoSEQ multiplex PCR. This table holds approximately 70,000 clones, 77% found once. The cohort excluded patients with autoimmune disease history or systemic immunosuppression. This CDR3 spans 15 amino acids. The ends lost 4 bases at V and 4 bases at J; junction bases unmatched: 6. Germline values: CDR1 SGHDN, CDR2 FVKESK. Sequenced here: CD4+ or CD8+ T cells sorted from blood, sampled in a trial of the OX40 agonist ivuxolimab. The chain employs TRBV14 and TRBJ1-2; the match to TRBD1 covers 10 bases. This TCR derives from an adult with an advanced solid tumor such as melanoma, head and neck, liver or kidney cancer. CDR3 sequence reads: CASSPRQGAGYGYTF. DNA of the CDR3: TGTGCCAGCAGCCCAAGACAGGGGGCAGGCTATGGCTACACCTTC.